A single sample is the source of the 29 T cell receptor beta chains below, sequenced in a study of T cells in Graves' hyperthyroidism and ophthalmopathy. The CDR3 regions of TCR beta were amplified from RNA transcripts. First-round RT-PCR of the TCR CDR3 relied on the HTBI primer set. From the multiplex PCR reads, TCRdb called clonotypes with MiXCR, one entry per CDR3 protein. The data show some 200,000 distinct CDR3 sequences, under 20% seen once. The sample comprised blood. Receptor source: a man aged 45-65 years with Graves' hyperthyroidism.

The sample holds many counts of this clonotype. The genes are TRBV28 and TRBJ2-3; TRBD2 might be the D (5 bases). The V gene's germline CDR1 is MDHEN and CDR2 SYDVKM. Trimming removed 6 bases from V and 0 bases from J, with 13 bases in between. The CDR3 has 15 amino acids. CDR3 sequence: CASSPGSGSTDTQYF. CDR3 in DNA: TGTGCCAGCAGCCCCGGAAGCGGAAGCACAGATACGCAGTATTTT.

This clonotype is deemed medium-sized. The chain carries TRBV11-2 and TRBJ1-4; D is perhaps TRBD1 (6 bases). CDR1 is SGHAT, CDR2 FQNNGV, per germline. The CDR3 is 17 residues long. The V end lost 5 bases, the J end lost 8 bases, and 24 bases lay between the germline ends. CDR3 sequence (DNA): TGTGCCAGCAGCCCCCCACGCGCACAGGGCGGTCGGGAAAAACTGTTTTTT. Protein sequence: CASSPPRAQGGREKLFF.

The chain carries TRBV7-9 and TRBJ1-2; perhaps TRBD1 as D (6 bases). CDR1 and CDR2 from the germline V gene are SEHNR and FQNEAQ (reference sequence). V shed 5 bases and J shed 10 bases, with 14 bases lying between them. The CDR3 length is 12 residues. CDR3 bases: TGTGCCAGCAGCGTTCCGGGACACCACTACACCTTC. It specifies CASSVPGHHYTF.

This sequence joins TRBV4-1 and TRBJ2-3; D might be TRBD2 (6 bases). This CDR3 is 16 amino acids long. Germline loops: CDR1 MGHRA, CDR2 YSYEKL. V lost 2 bases to trimming and J lost 4 bases, with 16 bases between them. The CDR3 is CASSQPRSGDSDTQYF. The CDR3 nucleotides read TGCGCCAGCAGCCAACCCCGTTCGGGGGATTCAGATACGCAGTATTTT.

Turning to this clonotype: A read error is possible here, since a much larger clone lies one base away. Here the CDR3 omits its conserved ending phenylalanine or tryptophan, so a read error is the likely source. The chain couples TRBV12-3 or TRBV12-4 to TRBJ1-6, with D unclear. There are 14 residues in the CDR3. Trimming took 3 bases from V and 11 from J, leaving 14 bases between them. The CDR3 region has the DNA TGTGCCAGCAGTTTGGCGGGGTCTAACGCACCCCTCCACATT. Translated: CASSLAGSNAPLHI.

This clonotype was picked up many times. The chain uses TRBV20-1 and TRBJ2-7; D is undetermined. This CDR3 contains 15 residues. The V gene lost 0 bases and the J gene lost 2 bases, with 14 bases spanning the gap. The germline gives CDR1 DFQATT, CDR2 SNEGSKA (reference sequence). The CDR3 sequence is CSARDRKGRAYEQYF. The CDR3 coding sequence is TGCAGTGCTAGAGATCGGAAGGGCCGTGCCTACGAGCAGTACTTC.

Turning to this clonotype: This could be a read error, since a much larger clone is one nucleotide away. This sequence joins TRBV24-1 and TRBJ2-2, with 7 bases aligning to TRBD2. CDR1 is KGHDR and CDR2 is SFDVKD in the germline V gene. The length of the CDR3 is 14 residues. DNA for the CDR3: TGTGCCACCAATGATCCACGGGGGGCCGGGGAGCTGTTTTTT. It specifies CATNDPRGAGELFF.

The chain couples TRBV25-1 to TRBJ2-7; D ambiguous. CDR1 and CDR2 (germline): MGHDK, SYGVNS. V shed 0 bases and J shed 8 bases, with 8 bases lying between them. The CDR3 has 12 residues. Here the CDR3 DNA reads TGTGCCAGCAGTGAATATGAGCTTCAGCAGTACTTC. Translating it yields CASSEYELQQYF.

This clonotype was seen at least ten times. The CDR3 loop reads CASSLAGSGNEQYF. The CDR3 nucleotides are TGTGCCAGCAGCTTAGCGGGTAGCGGGAACGAGCAGTACTTC. This chain connects TRBV7-9 to TRBJ2-7, with 8 nucleotides matching TRBD2. Trimming took 0 bases from V and 5 from J; bases not matched to a gene: 3. Per germline, CDR1 SEHNR and CDR2 FQNEAQ (reference sequence). The CDR3 extends over 14 amino acids.

This chain uses TRBV6-2 or TRBV6-3 with TRBJ2-7; 8 bases are a match to TRBD2. V lost 6 bases to trimming and J lost 2 bases; unmatched junction nucleotides: 9. This CDR3 is 15 amino acids long. Germline V gene sequence: CDR1 MNHEY, CDR2 SVGEGT. CDR3 in DNA: TGTGCCAGCAGAGGGGGAGCGGGGGCGGCCTACGAGCAGTACTTC. It codes for CASRGGAGAAYEQYF.

Ten or more counts support this clonotype. This sequence joins TRBV18 and TRBJ2-1, with D possibly matching TRBD1 (5 bases). Germline CDR1 is KGHSH and CDR2 is LQKENI. V was cut by 6 bases and J by 3 bases, with 9 bases left in between. The CDR3 runs to 13 residues. The CDR3 is CASSPQGYNEQFF. Here the CDR3 DNA reads TGTGCCAGCTCCCCCCAGGGCTACAATGAGCAGTTCTTC.

This clonotype has just a few counts. The chain employs TRBV3-1 and TRBJ1-4; D not certain. The CDR3 is 15 amino acids. Between the trimmed V and J ends, which lost 1 base and 5 bases, there was a span of 11 bases. Per germline, CDR1 LGHDT and CDR2 YNNKEL (reference sequence). The CDR3 DNA sequence: TGTGCCAGCAGCCAAGGGGTCGTGAGAAATGAAAAACTGTTTTTT. Its translation is CASSQGVVRNEKLFF.

There are many counts of this clonotype. The rearrangement uses TRBV12-3 or TRBV12-4 and TRBJ2-7; no clear D. The V gene lost 3 bases and the J gene lost 2 bases, with 14 bases spanning the gap. The CDR3 runs 15 residues. CDR3 amino acids: CASSFEYVRTYEQYF. DNA of the CDR3: TGTGCCAGCAGTTTCGAGTACGTCAGGACCTACGAGCAGTACTTC.

The chain recombines TRBV5-1 with TRBJ2-7; 7 bases align to TRBD1. Germline assignment: CDR1 SGHRS and CDR2 YFSETQ. Unmatched junction bases numbered 10, after V lost 4 bases and J lost 3 bases. CDR3 length equals 15 residues. For the CDR3, the DNA is TGCGCCAGCAGCCCGATACAGGGGTCGAACTACGAGCAGTACTTC. It codes for CASSPIQGSNYEQYF.

The rearrangement links TRBV18 to TRBJ2-6, with 8 nucleotides matching TRBD1. In germline, CDR1 is KGHSH, CDR2 LQKENI. Trimming cost V 5 bases and J 2 bases; bases outside gene matches: 5. The CDR3 is made up of 16 amino acids. This CDR3 is CASSVQGAAGANVLTF. CDR3 in DNA: TGTGCCAGCTCAGTGCAGGGGGCTGCTGGGGCCAACGTCCTGACTTTC.

The table lists this clonotype with many counts. The V gene is TRBV5-1, the J gene TRBJ2-1; D is unresolved. Trimming shortened V by 0 bases and J by 3 bases, and 10 bases separated the two germline ends. This CDR3 contains 15 residues. The germline gives CDR1 SGHRS, CDR2 YFSETQ. CDR3 in DNA: TGCGCCAGCAGCTTGGGTGACGGGCACTACAATGAGCAGTTCTTC. It translates to CASSLGDGHYNEQFF.

This clonotype was recorded many times. The chain recombines TRBV12-3 or TRBV12-4 with TRBJ1-6; a possible D gene is TRBD1 (5 bases). There are 13 residues in the CDR3. Trimming shortened V by 6 bases and J by 12 bases, and 15 bases separated the two germline ends. The CDR3 loop reads CASSSNGGRPLHF. For the CDR3, the DNA is TGTGCCAGCAGCTCAAATGGGGGGAGACCCCTCCACTTT.

This clonotype was seen repeatedly, ten times or more. This rearrangement joins TRBV20-1 to TRBJ2-7; 9 positions agree with TRBD2. V was pared by 0 bases and J by 5 bases, with 2 bases of the junction left unmatched. CDR1 DFQATT and CDR2 SNEGSKA come from the germline V gene (reference sequence). The CDR3 consists of 13 residues. The chain's CDR3 is CSAREAGGHEQYF. Written as DNA, the CDR3 is TGCAGTGCTAGAGAAGCGGGAGGCCACGAGCAGTACTTC.

V gene TRBV6-2 or TRBV6-3 combines with J gene TRBJ2-4; a possible D gene is TRBD2 (6 bases). Germline V gene lookup returns CDR1 MNHEY and CDR2 SVGEGT. Between the trimmed V and J ends, which lost 2 bases and 1 base, there was a span of 9 bases. CDR3 length equals 15 residues. CDR3 coding DNA: TGTGCCAGCAGTTACACGGGAGCGGCCAAAAACATTCAGTACTTC. Protein: CASSYTGAAKNIQYF.

This sequence joins TRBV11-2 and TRBJ2-3, with a tentative D call TRBD1 (5 bases). The CDR3 loop spans 15 amino acids. With 1 base removed from V and 5 bases from J, the gap between germline ends came to 13 bases. Germline lookup yields CDR1 SGHAT and CDR2 FQNNGV. CDR3: CASSLGQWLIDTQYF. CDR3 bases: TGTGCCAGCAGCTTAGGACAGTGGCTTATAGATACGCAGTATTTT.

The chain links TRBV10-1 to TRBJ2-2; 8 bases map to TRBD1. The germline V gene has CDR1 WNHNN and CDR2 SYGVQD (reference sequence). This CDR3 has 15 amino acids. J gave up 5 bases and V 3 bases, and 5 bases lay outside the gene matches. CDR3: CASSDSRGHTGELFF. Here the CDR3 DNA reads TGCGCCAGCAGTGATTCCAGGGGGCATACCGGGGAGCTGTTTTTT.

A few counts support this clonotype. The genes are TRBV20-1 and TRBJ2-1, with D hard to call. V lost 0 bases, J lost 3 bases, and 15 bases lay in between. Per the germline V gene, CDR1 is DFQATT and CDR2 is SNEGSKA (reference sequence). This CDR3 is built from 16 residues. As DNA, the CDR3 is TGCAGTGCTAGAGATCTCGTGGGAACTGACTACAATGAGCAGTTCTTC. This gives the protein CSARDLVGTDYNEQFF.

The J gene is TRBJ2-3, the V gene TRBV28, with D possibly TRBD2 on 5 matching bases. CDR1 is MDHEN, CDR2 SYDVKM, per germline. This CDR3 has 17 residues. The V end lost 6 bases, the J end lost 1 base, and 20 bases lay between the germline ends. Here the CDR3 reads CASSQKTRGWGTDTQYF. The CDR3 DNA reads as TGTGCCAGCAGCCAAAAAACCCGGGGATGGGGCACAGATACGCAGTATTTT.

This clonotype has at least ten counts. J is TRBJ2-5 and V is TRBV10-3, with TRBD1 identical over 7 bases. After removal of 3 bases from V and 2 bases from J, the junction contained 3 bases not matched to a gene. CDR3 length: 14 amino acids. Germline loops: CDR1 ENHRY, CDR2 SYGVKD. CDR3 sequence: CAISDRQGQETQYF. The CDR3 nucleotides read TGTGCCATCAGTGATCGACAGGGACAAGAGACCCAGTACTTC.

This clonotype showed up many times. The chain is built from TRBV11-3 and TRBJ2-7; D is perhaps TRBD1 (6 bases). Trimming took 7 bases from V and 3 from J, leaving 16 bases between them. Per the germline V gene, CDR1 is SGHNT and CDR2 is YENEEA. CDR3 size: 14 residues. The CDR3 protein is CASTQKGGYYEQYF. In DNA, the CDR3 is TGTGCCAGCACCCAGAAAGGGGGTTACTACGAGCAGTACTTC. The full variable domain, completed using reference TRBV11-3 and TRBJ2-7, is EAGVVQSPRYKIIEKKQPVAFWCNPISGHNTLYWYLQNLGQGPELLIRYENEEAVDDSQLPKDRFSAERLKGVDSTLKIQPAELGDSAVYLCASTQKGGYYEQYFGPGTRLTVT.

In its sample, this clonotype was seen many times. The gene calls are TRBV6-1 and TRBJ2-3; TRBD2 is a possible D gene (6 bases). Between the trimmed V and J ends, which lost 8 bases and 9 bases, there was a span of 15 bases. Germline loops: CDR1 MNHNS, CDR2 SASEGT. This CDR3 region has 12 residues. The CDR3 nucleotides are TGTGCCAGCCGGGAGACCCCGGAGACGCAGTATTTT. Translating gives CASRETPETQYF.

This clonotype came up many times. The V gene is TRBV2, the J gene TRBJ2-6; 10 bases are a match to TRBD2. The CDR3 consists of 15 residues. CDR1 is SNHLY, CDR2 FYNNEI, per germline. J was trimmed by 2 bases and V by 7 bases; bases with no gene match: 2. The CDR3 reads CASKGTSAGANVLTF. In nucleotides, the CDR3 is TGTGCCAGCAAAGGGACTAGCGCTGGGGCCAACGTCCTGACTTTC.

This clonotype was counted ten times or more. The V and J genes are TRBV20-1 and TRBJ2-2, with 14 bases fitting TRBD2. The CDR3 has 16 amino acids. The trim removed 2 bases at V and 6 bases at J, leaving 5 bases unmatched. CDR1 and CDR2 (germline): DFQATT, SNEGSKA (reference sequence). The CDR3 DNA reads TGCAGTGCTAGACCCGGGACTAGCGGGAGTGCCGGGGAGCTGTTTTTT. It translates to CSARPGTSGSAGELFF.

This clonotype was seen repeatedly, ten times or more. The gene calls are TRBV27 and TRBJ2-7; 14 bases are shared with TRBD2. V trimming: 4 bases; J trimming: 2 bases; junction bases outside the gene matches: 7. The CDR3 spans 17 residues. Germline V CDR1 and CDR2: MNHEY, SMNVEV (reference sequence). CDR3 residues: CASSSGTSGSIAYEQYF. The CDR3 coding sequence is TGTGCCAGCAGTTCCGGGACTAGCGGGAGCATAGCCTACGAGCAGTACTTC.